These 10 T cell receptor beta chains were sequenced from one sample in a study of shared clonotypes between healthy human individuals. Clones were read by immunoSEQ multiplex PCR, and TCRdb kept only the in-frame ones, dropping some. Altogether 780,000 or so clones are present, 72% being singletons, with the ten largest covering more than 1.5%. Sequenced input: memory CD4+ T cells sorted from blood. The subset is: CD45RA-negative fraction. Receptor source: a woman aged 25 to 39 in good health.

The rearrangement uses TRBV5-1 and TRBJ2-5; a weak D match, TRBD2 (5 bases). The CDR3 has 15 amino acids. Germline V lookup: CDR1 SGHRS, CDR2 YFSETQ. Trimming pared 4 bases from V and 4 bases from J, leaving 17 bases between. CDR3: CASSQVGVIRETQYF. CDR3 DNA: TGCGCCAGCAGCCAAGTCGGGGTGATCCGAGAGACCCAGTACTTC. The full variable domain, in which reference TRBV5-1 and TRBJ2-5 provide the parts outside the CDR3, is KAGVTQTPRYLIKTRGQQVTLSCSPISGHRSVSWYQQTPGQGLQFLFEYFSETQRNKGNFPGRFSGRQFSNSRSEMNVSTLELGDSALYLCASSQVGVIRETQYFGPGTRLLVL.

CDR3 protein: CASRGQGSGEQYF. CDR3 DNA: TGTGCCAGCAGAGGACAGGGGTCGGGCGAGCAGTACTTC. V is TRBV2 and J is TRBJ2-7; TRBD1 agrees at 9 bases. This CDR3 comprises 13 residues. Trimming took 6 bases from V and 6 from J; bases not matched to a gene: 6. Per the germline V gene, CDR1 is SNHLY and CDR2 is FYNNEI.

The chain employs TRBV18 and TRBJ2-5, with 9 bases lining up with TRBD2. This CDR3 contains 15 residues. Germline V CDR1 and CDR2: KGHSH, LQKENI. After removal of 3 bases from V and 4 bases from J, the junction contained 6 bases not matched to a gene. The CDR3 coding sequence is TGTGCCAGCTCACCGGAGGGACTAGCCGTAGAGACCCAGTACTTC. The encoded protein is CASSPEGLAVETQYF.

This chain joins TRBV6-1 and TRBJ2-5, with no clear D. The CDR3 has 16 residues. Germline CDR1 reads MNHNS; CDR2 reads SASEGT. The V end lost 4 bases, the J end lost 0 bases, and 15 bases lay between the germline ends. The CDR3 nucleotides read TGTGCCAGCAGTGTCCAGCCGGGTGGGAACCAAGAGACCCAGTACTTC. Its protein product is CASSVQPGGNQETQYF.

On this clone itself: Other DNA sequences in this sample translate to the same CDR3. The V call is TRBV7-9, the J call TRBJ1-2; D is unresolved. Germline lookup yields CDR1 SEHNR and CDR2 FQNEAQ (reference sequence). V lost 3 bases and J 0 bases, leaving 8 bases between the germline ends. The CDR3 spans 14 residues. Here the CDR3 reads CASSLGQANYGYTF. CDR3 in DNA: TGTGCCAGCAGCTTGGGTCAAGCTAACTATGGCTACACCTTC.

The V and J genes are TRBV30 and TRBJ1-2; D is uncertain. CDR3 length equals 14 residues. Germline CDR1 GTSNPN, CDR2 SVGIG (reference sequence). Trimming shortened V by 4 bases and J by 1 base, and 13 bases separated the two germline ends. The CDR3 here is CAWTPRGLNYGYTF. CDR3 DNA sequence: TGTGCCTGGACCCCCCGAGGCCTTAACTATGGCTACACCTTC. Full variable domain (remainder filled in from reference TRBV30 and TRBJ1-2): SQTIHQWPATLVQPVGSPLSLECTVEGTSNPNLYWYRQAAGRGLQLLFYSVGIGQISSEVPQNLSASRPQDRQFILSSKKLLLSDSGFYLCAWTPRGLNYGYTFGSGTRLTVV.

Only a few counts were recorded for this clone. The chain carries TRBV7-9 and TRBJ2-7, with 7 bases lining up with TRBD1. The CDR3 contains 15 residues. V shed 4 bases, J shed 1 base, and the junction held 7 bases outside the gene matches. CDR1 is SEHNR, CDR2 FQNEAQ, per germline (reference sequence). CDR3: CASSSDRDVSYEQYF. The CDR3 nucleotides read TGTGCCAGCAGCTCTGACAGGGATGTTTCCTACGAGCAGTACTTC.

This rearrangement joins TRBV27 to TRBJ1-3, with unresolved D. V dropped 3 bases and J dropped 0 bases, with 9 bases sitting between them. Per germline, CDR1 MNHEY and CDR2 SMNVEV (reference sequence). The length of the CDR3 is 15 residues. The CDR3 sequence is CASSFSYRSGNTIYF. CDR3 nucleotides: TGTGCCAGCAGTTTCTCCTATCGCTCTGGAAACACCATATATTTT.

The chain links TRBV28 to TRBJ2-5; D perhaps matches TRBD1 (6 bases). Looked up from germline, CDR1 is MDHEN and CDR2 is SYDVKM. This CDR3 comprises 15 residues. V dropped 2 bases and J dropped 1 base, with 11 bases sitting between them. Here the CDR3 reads CASSLRGNTQETQYF. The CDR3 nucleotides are TGTGCCAGCAGTTTAAGGGGGAATACCCAAGAGACCCAGTACTTC.

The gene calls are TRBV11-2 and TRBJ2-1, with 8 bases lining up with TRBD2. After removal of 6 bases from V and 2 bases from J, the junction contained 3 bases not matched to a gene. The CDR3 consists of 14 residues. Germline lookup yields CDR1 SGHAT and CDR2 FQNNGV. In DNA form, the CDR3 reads TGTGCCAGCAGATCAGCGGGAGCCTACAATGAGCAGTTCTTC. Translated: CASRSAGAYNEQFF. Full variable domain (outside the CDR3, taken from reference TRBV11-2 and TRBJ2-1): EAGVAQSPRYKIIEKRQSVAFWCNPISGHATLYWYQQILGQGPKLLIQFQNNGVVDDSQLPKDRFSAERLKGVDSTLKIQPAKLEDSAVYLCASRSAGAYNEQFFGPGTRLTVL.